This TCR beta chain was profiled in a study of blood T cell repertoires in COVID-19 (dated by TCRdb to about 2020). Notes on the research overall: Samples from collaborators originated in the United States, Italy and Spain and spanned both the acute and convalescent phases of COVID-19. Deeply sampled blood TCRbeta repertoires from subjects exposed to, actively infected with, or recovered from COVID-19 were included in the dataset. The repertoires were released in a freely available public database meant as a resource for research on the immune response to SARS-CoV-2. The material from the prospective study consisted of cDNA or gDNA derived from T cells, B-cell-depleted T cells, or PBMCs. A de-identified subject ID, COVID-19 status, age in years and sex were almost always included in the sample metadata. Where HLA class I and class II types were available, the types were taken from metadata supplied by the sample provider, not from assay-based typing. Samples came from the ongoing ImmuneRACE study (first 160 participants) plus 1,254 subjects from 6 global collaborators.

Whole blood was collected in K2EDTA tubes by collaborating institutions according to the institutions' own protocols. For TCRbeta analysis, collaborators shipped samples as frozen whole blood, isolated PBMCs, or DNA extracted from either of those sample types. Including cysteine and phenylalanine, the CDR3 has 17 amino acids. The sequence is cut down to CDR3 DNA, 51 bases in frame from base 1. Relative to germline, V is missing 6 bases and J is missing 7 bases, with 13 bases of the junction outside any gene match. Per the germline V gene, MDHEN is the CDR1 and SYDVKM is the CDR2. The research as a whole found: The quantity of clinical and demographic metadata differed by source and by participant and was supplied without curation.

The immunoSEQ Assay, a bias-controlled multiplex PCR, was used to amplify TCRbeta CDR3 regions from genomic DNA. The published analysis was carried out like this. Within the assay, amplification of reference gene primers was used to estimate how many nucleated cells each sample contained. Sequence reads were collapsed and filtered to measure the absolute abundance of every unique TCRbeta CDR3 rearrangement. For each sample, productive Simpson clonality was calculated by taking the square root of Simpson's diversity index across productive rearrangements. Here the immuneACCESS table is served through TCRdb, limited to in-frame sequences with V and J called. Missing clones are a known gap in these copies; in checked studies unresolved V genes cover under half, and the rest lacks a known reason. The V and J calls and the clone size are those of that table, but D and trimming were determined from the DNA. The sample table contains 350,000 to 450,000 clones; only one count was recorded for 85% of them. The ten most abundant clones make up roughly 3.7% of the sample.

In the case of this clone: What this receptor recognizes is not known. Base qualities are missing; no much larger clone stands one base away.

The sequenced sample consisted of peripheral blood. This clonotype was sampled from a woman younger than 35 with acute or convalescent COVID-19. This sequence uses TRBV28 and TRBJ2-1; TRBD1 fits 12 bases in the junction. CDR3 reads: CASSSSAGTGGYNEQFF. The DNA sequence is as follows: TGTGCCAGCAGCTCAAGCGCCGGGACAGGGGGCTATAATGAGCAGTTCTTC.